This T cell receptor beta chain derives from a study of human T cells and chemical hapten exposure. V gave up 7 bases and J gave up 3 bases; unmatched junction bases: 14. Germline-derived CDR1 and CDR2 are SQVTM and ANQGSEA. This CDR3 has 15 residues. TCRdb independently ran MiXCR on the RACE reads; one entry per CDR3 protein. The repertoire holds about 160,000 distinct CDR3 sequences, with roughly 25% as singletons. Time point of the sample: patch test 3, about 24 weeks after DPC sensitization. Described treatment: therapeutic diphenylcyclopropenone sensitization with weekly scalp DPC. This sequence was found in a woman under 30 with alopecia areata. Some clones in this sample may be carry-over from other donors' samples. The gene calls are TRBV29-1 and TRBJ2-7; TRBD1 matches 8 bases. The input for sequencing was whole blood, taken in connection with sensitization to the hapten diphenylcyclopropenone (DPC). The chain's CDR3 is CSGRDRCFFGYEQYF. The CDR3 region has the DNA TGCAGCGGCCGGGACAGGTGCTTTTTTGGCTACGAGCAGTACTTC.